The TCR beta chain described here comes from a study of cytomegalovirus exposure and HLA in healthy donors. PCR involved 60 Vbeta and 13 Jbeta primers. Clones were sequenced by immunoSEQ multiplex PCR, and TCRdb holds only the in-frame ones, with some missing. The sample has hundreds of thousands of clones; just over 75% are singletons. This clonotype was sampled from a woman aged 60 to 75 in good health and CMV-seropositive. Material for sequencing was PBMCs.

This CDR3 is CASSFSTGETQYF. In DNA form, the CDR3 reads TGCGCCAGCAGCTTCTCAACAGGAGAGACCCAGTACTTC. The J gene is TRBJ2-5, the V gene TRBV5-1, with D possibly being TRBD1 (5 bases). The CDR3 extends over 13 amino acids. Germline V gene sequence: CDR1 SGHRS, CDR2 YFSETQ. Deletions cut 2 bases from V and 4 bases from J, with 9 bases between. Full variable domain (rest looked up from reference TRBV5-1 and TRBJ2-5): KAGVTQTPRYLIKTRGQQVTLSCSPISGHRSVSWYQQTPGQGLQFLFEYFSETQRNKGNFPGRFSGRQFSNSRSEMNVSTLELGDSALYLCASSFSTGETQYFGPGTRLLVL.